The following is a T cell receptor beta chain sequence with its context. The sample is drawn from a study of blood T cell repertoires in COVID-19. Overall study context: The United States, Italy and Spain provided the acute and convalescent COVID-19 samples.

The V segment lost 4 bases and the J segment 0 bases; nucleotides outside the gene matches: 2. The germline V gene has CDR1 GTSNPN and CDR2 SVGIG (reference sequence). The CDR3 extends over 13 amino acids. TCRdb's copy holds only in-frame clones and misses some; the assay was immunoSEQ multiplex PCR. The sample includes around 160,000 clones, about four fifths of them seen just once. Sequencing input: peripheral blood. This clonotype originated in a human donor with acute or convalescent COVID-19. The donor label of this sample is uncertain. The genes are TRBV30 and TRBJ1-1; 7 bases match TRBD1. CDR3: CAWTGGMNTEAFF. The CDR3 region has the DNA TGTGCCTGGACAGGGGGTATGAACACTGAAGCTTTCTTT. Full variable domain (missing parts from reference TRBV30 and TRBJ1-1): SQTIHQWPATLVQPVGSPLSLECTVEGTSNPNLYWYRQAAGRGLQLLFYSVGIGQISSEVPQNLSASRPQDRQFILSSKKLLLSDSGFYLCAWTGGMNTEAFFGQGTRLTVV.